This record looks at one T cell receptor beta chain sequence and its context. Assay: immunoSEQ multiplex PCR; the TCRdb copy retains only in-frame clones and omits some. The sample has a few million clones, just over 90% seen once. The CDR3 sequence is 15 residues long. CDR1 and CDR2 (germline): SGDLS, YYNGEE. With 4 bases clipped from V and 4 bases from J, the junction kept 7 bases outside the gene matches. There were only Caucasian adults among the donors, and all lived in Nashville, Tennessee. These data are taken from a study of shared clonotypes between healthy human individuals. Sample: naive CD4+ T cells sorted from blood. Subset given: CD45RA+ positively selected. This receptor was identified in a man aged 18 to 30 in good health. This chain connects TRBV9 to TRBJ2-5, with 10 bases that match TRBD2. CDR3 sequence: CASSSLAGVRETQYF. CDR3 coding DNA: TGTGCCAGCAGCTCCCTAGCGGGAGTGCGAGAGACCCAGTACTTC.